Listed below are T cell receptor beta chains from one sample, sequenced in a study of cytomegalovirus exposure and HLA in healthy donors. Only in-frame clones appear in the TCRdb table, and some are missing; sequencing was by immunoSEQ multiplex PCR. This listing includes around 200,000 clones. The source material was PBMCs. Every receptor here comes from a woman aged 18-29 years in good health and CMV-seropositive. Each CDR3 is given with its conserved first and last residue. A D gene is named only where the DNA matches it firmly.

>TRBD1|TRBJ2-2|TRBV25-1
TGTGCCAGCAGGGCCCGGACAGGGGTGGCCGGGGAGCTGTTTTTT
CASRARTGVAGELFF
>TRBD1|TRBJ1-6|TRBV4-1
TGCGCCAGCAGCCAACTCCCGGGACAGGGGAATTCACCCCTCCACTTT
CASSQLPGQGNSPLHF
>TRBD2|TRBJ2-5|TRBV11-2
TGTGCCAGCAACGAAGCGGGGGGATTAGGGGAGACCCAGTACTTC
CASNEAGGLGETQYF
>-|TRBJ2-1|TRBV30
TGTGCCTGGAGTCTAGCGAGTCGAGATGAGCAGTTCTTC
CAWSLASRDEQFF
>-|TRBJ1-1|TRBV6-1
TGTGCCAGCAGTGAATACGGAGTTATGAACACTGAAGCTTTCTTT
CASSEYGVMNTEAFF
>TRBD1|TRBJ2-3|TRBV6-6
TGTGCCAGCAGTAACCGGGACAGGGGAGCAGATACGCAGTATTTT
CASSNRDRGADTQYF
>TRBD2|TRBJ2-1|TRBV2
TGTGCCAGCAGTCGTACTAGCGGTTCTTACAATGAGCAGTTCTTC
CASSRTSGSYNEQFF
>TRBD2|TRBJ2-1|TRBV5-1
TGCGCCAGCAGCTTGGATACGGGGAGGGATGAGCAGTTCTTC
CASSLDTGRDEQFF
>TRBD2|TRBJ2-7|TRBV30
TGTGCCTGGACTACGACTAGCGGGAGGCGGAAGTACTTC
CAWTTTSGRRKYF
>TRBD2|TRBJ2-2|TRBV7-9
TGTGCCAGCATCGTGAGCGGGGGGGCCAGCACCGGGGAGCTGTTTTTT
CASIVSGGASTGELFF
>-|TRBJ2-7|TRBV6-5
TGTGCCAGCAGGGCTGGTCCCTACGAGCAGTACTTC
CASRAGPYEQYF
>-|TRBJ1-2|TRBV25-1
TGTGCCAGCAGTGAGGGCAGCCTCTATGGCTACACCTTC
CASSEGSLYGYTF
>TRBD1|TRBJ2-1|TRBV19
TGTGCCAGTACCCGGGACAGGGTATTATTGGCGTGGTACAATGAGCAGTTCTTC
CASTRDRVLLAWYNEQFF
>TRBD2|TRBJ2-1|TRBV7-2
TGTGCCAGCAGGCCCTCTAGCGGGTACAATGAGCAGTTCTTC
CASRPSSGYNEQFF
>-|TRBJ2-1|TRBV18
TGTGCCAGCTCACCACCGAGCTCCTCTGAGCAGTTCTTC
CASSPPSSSEQFF
>-|TRBJ1-3|TRBV5-1
TGCGCCAGCAGCTTGGGGGCCTCAGGGCTCGGAAACACCATATATTTT
CASSLGASGLGNTIYF
>TRBD1|TRBJ2-7|TRBV5-1
TGCGCCAGCAACCGGGGACAGGGGGTCTCCGAGCAGTACTTC
CASNRGQGVSEQYF
>-|TRBJ2-6|TRBV18
TGTGCCAGCACCCAACAGGGTAGGATCTCTGGGGCCAACGTCCTGACTTTC
CASTQQGRISGANVLTF
>TRBD1|TRBJ2-6|TRBV19
TGTGCCAGTAGTAGGGACAGGGGCTCCTCTGGGGCCAACGTCCTGACTTTC
CASSRDRGSSGANVLTF
>-|TRBJ2-7|TRBV7-7
TGTGCTAGCAGCTTCGGGACTCAGTACTTC
CASSFGTQYF
>-|TRBJ2-3|TRBV5-4
TGTGCCAGCAGCCCCGGCACCAGACGGACTAGCACAGATACGCAGTATTTT
CASSPGTRRTSTDTQYF
>-|TRBJ2-5|TRBV23-1
TGCGCCAGCAGTCAATCAAAGGGGGAGACCCAGTACTTC
CASSQSKGETQYF
>-|TRBJ1-5|TRBV10-3
TGTGCCATCAGTGCAGGGGTCGGAGGCAATCAGCCCCAGCATTTT
CAISAGVGGNQPQHF
>TRBD1|TRBJ1-2|TRBV19
TGTGCCAGTAGCACAATCTCAGGGGGCGCGAATGGCTACACCTTC
CASSTISGGANGYTF
>-|TRBJ2-7|TRBV2
TGTGCCAGCAGCCGGGACTTGGGGATATACGAGCAGTACTTC
CASSRDLGIYEQYF
>TRBD1|TRBJ2-5|TRBV7-2
TGTGCCAGCAGCCCGAGGGGGCCTCAAGAGACCCAGTACTTC
CASSPRGPQETQYF
>TRBD1|TRBJ2-4|TRBV9
TGTGCCAGCAGCGTAGGAGGGGGCGGAGACATTCAGTACTTC
CASSVGGGGDIQYF
>-|TRBJ2-7|TRBV6-1
TGTGCCAGCAGTGATGGCGGTTCCTCCTACGAGCAGTACTTC
CASSDGGSSYEQYF
>TRBD1|TRBJ2-7|TRBV6-6
TGTGCCAGCAGTTACACAGGGGTTACGGAAGAGCAGTACTTC
CASSYTGVTEEQYF
>TRBD1|TRBJ1-4|TRBV5-8
TGTGCCAGCAGCCCGGACAGGGTGAGGGAAAAACTGTTTTTT
CASSPDRVREKLFF
>-|TRBJ1-2|TRBV6-5
TGTGCCAGCAGTTACTCGAACGGCTATGGCTACACCTTC
CASSYSNGYGYTF
>-|TRBJ1-3|TRBV5-1
TGCGCCAGCAGCTTGGCCGGGGGGCTTTATGGAAACACCATATATTTT
CASSLAGGLYGNTIYF